The 14 T cell receptor beta chains presented below share a single source sample, sequenced in a study of blood T cell repertoires in COVID-19. Method: immunoSEQ multiplex PCR; TCRdb's copy keeps in-frame clones and lacks some. This table has about 140,000 clones, under 90% appearing once. Input material: peripheral blood. The source of these receptors is a human donor in a cohort sampled during active COVID-19.

V gene TRBV24-1 combines with J gene TRBJ1-2, with D possibly TRBD1 on 5 matching bases. The CDR3 loop spans 14 amino acids. The germline V gene encodes CDR1 KGHDR and CDR2 SFDVKD. With 0 bases removed from V and 4 bases from J, the gap between germline ends came to 8 bases. CDR3: CATSDLTQGYGYTF. The CDR3 DNA sequence: TGTGCCACCAGTGATTTGACCCAGGGCTATGGCTACACCTTC.

The chain's CDR3 is CASSLVPHTSGGGETQYF. Here the CDR3 DNA reads TGTGCCAGCAGTTTAGTCCCCCATACTAGCGGGGGTGGGGAGACCCAGTACTTC. The rearrangement uses TRBV27 and TRBJ2-5; 11 nucleotides line up with TRBD2. The CDR3 totals 18 residues. CDR1 MNHEY and CDR2 SMNVEV come from the germline V gene (reference sequence). V trimming: 2 bases; J trimming: 5 bases; junction bases outside the gene matches: 13.

The chain is built from TRBV3-1 (or the pseudogene TRBV3-2) and TRBJ2-5; 8 bases map to TRBD2. CDR3 size: 14 residues. The V and J ends lost 3 bases and 5 bases, in that order; junction bases with no gene match: 5. Germline V CDR1 and CDR2: LGHDT, YNNKEL (reference sequence). CDR3 bases: TGTGCCAGCAGCCACGGGGGGGCCGGGGAGACCCAGTACTTC. Its translation: CASSHGGAGETQYF.

The V and J genes are TRBV7-3 and TRBJ2-1; 12 bases map to TRBD2. With 2 bases clipped from V and 8 bases from J, the junction kept 4 bases outside the gene matches. Germline V gives CDR1 SGHTA, CDR2 FQGTGA. The CDR3 extends over 15 amino acids. The CDR3 reads CASSLRLAGVDEQFF. For the CDR3, the DNA is TGTGCCAGCAGCTTACGACTAGCGGGGGTGGATGAGCAGTTCTTC.

The chain combines TRBV5-5 with TRBJ1-2, with D perhaps matching TRBD1 (5 bases). The germline V and J ends were trimmed by 0 bases and 8 bases, with 11 bases remaining between them. The CDR3 covers 13 residues. Germline loops: CDR1 SGHKS, CDR2 YYEKEE (reference sequence). The CDR3 DNA reads as TGTGCCAGCAGCTTGGACCAGGGTTTCGGCTACACCTTC. Its protein is CASSLDQGFGYTF.

The J gene is TRBJ1-5, the V gene TRBV19, with a weak D call TRBD1 (5 bases). Germline lookup yields CDR1 LNHDA and CDR2 SQIVND (reference sequence). CDR3 length equals 13 residues. Deletions cut 4 bases from V and 6 bases from J, with 10 bases between. DNA of the CDR3: TGTGCCAGTAGTAGTCAGGGAGGTCAGCCCCAGCATTTT. Its translation is CASSSQGGQPQHF. The full variable domain, in which reference TRBV19 and TRBJ1-5 provide the parts outside the CDR3, is DGGITQSPKYLFRKEGQNVTLSCEQNLNHDAMYWYRQDPGQGLRLIYYSQIVNDFQKGDIAEGYSVSREKKESFPLTVTSAQKNPTAFYLCASSSQGGQPQHFGDGTRLSIL.

This clone was observed once. V gene TRBV7-9 combines with J gene TRBJ2-1; maybe TRBD1 (5 bases). Per germline, CDR1 SEHNR and CDR2 FQNEAQ (reference sequence). This CDR3 region has 14 residues. Between the trimmed V and J ends, which lost 5 bases and 7 bases, there was a span of 15 bases. CDR3: CASSQIQGSNEQFF. The CDR3 DNA reads as TGTGCCAGCAGCCAGATTCAGGGTAGTAATGAGCAGTTCTTC.

The genes are TRBV18 and TRBJ1-3; 7 nucleotides agree with TRBD1. V lost 3 bases and J lost 0; bases outside the gene matches: 8. CDR3 size: 17 residues. Germline values: CDR1 KGHSH, CDR2 LQKENI. The CDR3 protein is CASSPARTGNSGNTIYF. The CDR3 DNA reads as TGTGCCAGCTCACCCGCCAGGACAGGCAACTCTGGAAACACCATATATTTT.

The chain joins TRBV5-1 to TRBJ2-3, with 13 positions matching TRBD2. The germline gives CDR1 SGHRS, CDR2 YFSETQ. This CDR3 region has 16 residues. Trimming at V came to 4 bases and at J to 0 bases, leaving 2 bases not matched to a gene. The CDR3 DNA reads as TGCGCCAGCAGCGAGACTAGCGGGGGGAGCACAGATACGCAGTATTTT. As protein: CASSETSGGSTDTQYF.

The count of this clone is one. CDR3 residues: CASSVTGPGGGELFF. In DNA form, the CDR3 reads TGTGCCAGTAGTGTGACAGGTCCTGGGGGCGGGGAGCTGTTTTTT. V usage is TRBV19 and J usage is TRBJ2-2, with TRBD1 as a possible D gene (6 bases). CDR3 length: 15 residues. Deletions cut 5 bases from V and 7 bases from J, with 17 bases between. Germline CDR1 reads LNHDA; CDR2 reads SQIVND (reference sequence).

In DNA, the CDR3 is TGTGCCTGGAGTGTAGAGCGGGGGGGGAGAGAGACCCAGTACTTC. Translated: CAWSVERGGRETQYF. The V and J genes are TRBV30 and TRBJ2-5, with TRBD2 matching over 10 bases. This CDR3 has 15 amino acids. J gave up 4 bases and V 0 bases, and 5 bases lay outside the gene matches. Germline V gene sequence: CDR1 GTSNPN, CDR2 SVGIG (reference sequence).

The chain couples TRBV27 to TRBJ1-1; no definite D call. CDR1 is MNHEY and CDR2 is SMNVEV in the germline V gene (reference sequence). This CDR3 spans 11 amino acids. Trimming stripped 4 bases from V and 5 bases from J, with 5 bases between. CDR3 coding DNA: TGTGCCAGCAGTTCGTCGACTGAAGCTTTCTTT. It translates to CASSSSTEAFF.

The V gene is TRBV24-1, the J gene TRBJ2-5, with TRBD1 matching 9 bases. CDR3 size: 14 residues. Germline values: CDR1 KGHDR, CDR2 SFDVKD. The junction had 5 bases not matched to a gene; V was cut back by 5 bases and J by 5 bases. The DNA of the CDR3 is TGTGCCACCAGTGTGGGTGGGACAGGGGAGACCCAGTACTTC. Its protein is CATSVGGTGETQYF.

CDR3 coding DNA: TGTGCCATCAGTGAGGAAGGGGGGGTAGACGCTTTCTTT. This encodes CAISEEGGVDAFF. The rearrangement uses TRBV10-3 and TRBJ1-1, with a tentative D call TRBD1 (6 bases). CDR1 and CDR2 from the germline V gene are ENHRY and SYGVKD. The V end was cut by 2 bases, the J end by 11 bases, with 15 bases between. The CDR3 is made up of 13 amino acids.